These T cell receptor beta chains were read from a single sample in a study of shared clonotypes between healthy human individuals. Profiled with immunoSEQ multiplex PCR; TCRdb holds only in-frame clones, not every one. The repertoire holds roughly 490,000 clones, with 60% to 85% as singletons. What was sequenced was PBMCs. The origin of the receptors is a woman in her thirties or forties in good health. Some clones in this sample may be carry-over from other donors' samples. Both conserved end residues are part of each CDR3. Fields, in order: V gene, CDR3 protein.

>TRBV21-1
CASSKIKEQSYSNQPQHF
>TRBV4-3
CASSQVSGRAEETQYF
>TRBV7-2
CASSFRRADGYTF
>TRBV14
CASSQSSGGQETQYF
>TRBV7-9
CASSLAYGLAGSYEQYF
>TRBV6-1
CASVGTSGSLVQFF
>TRBV28
CASSSWDRKNNYEQYF
>TRBV6-5
CAGGSSGANVLTF
>TRBV25-1
CASKVPSGANVLTF
>TRBV21-1
CASSASPGTDFNEKLFF
>TRBV10-3
CAISEWVRGPGEAFF
>TRBV9
CASSVGRTGNTIYF
>TRBV18
CASSLRTGREQYF
>TRBV4-1
CAIRDRVRDGYTF
>TRBV7-6
CASSSGQGDQPQHF
>TRBV4-2
CASSNSGSSYEQYF
>TRBV12-5
CASGLFDNEQFF
>TRBV9
CASSPPSGELFF
>TRBV18
CASSPGTSVYNEQFF
>TRBV28
CASSPLRGGYTF
>TRBV10-2
CASTLAGAVTDTQYF
>TRBV7-2
CASSYRTQEIQYF
>TRBV28
CAISKVTSTDTQYF
>TRBV28
CASSLDTREQFF
>TRBV4-1
CASSQGPAKYF
>TRBV11-2
CASSLRLAGPYEQYF
>TRBV11-2
CASSLVQGETQYF
>TRBV5-4
CASSLASGNNEQFF
>TRBV4-2
CASSQGEGASYGYTF
>TRBV20-1
CSAPKSYEQYF
>TRBV6-6
CASSYSGFDTQYF